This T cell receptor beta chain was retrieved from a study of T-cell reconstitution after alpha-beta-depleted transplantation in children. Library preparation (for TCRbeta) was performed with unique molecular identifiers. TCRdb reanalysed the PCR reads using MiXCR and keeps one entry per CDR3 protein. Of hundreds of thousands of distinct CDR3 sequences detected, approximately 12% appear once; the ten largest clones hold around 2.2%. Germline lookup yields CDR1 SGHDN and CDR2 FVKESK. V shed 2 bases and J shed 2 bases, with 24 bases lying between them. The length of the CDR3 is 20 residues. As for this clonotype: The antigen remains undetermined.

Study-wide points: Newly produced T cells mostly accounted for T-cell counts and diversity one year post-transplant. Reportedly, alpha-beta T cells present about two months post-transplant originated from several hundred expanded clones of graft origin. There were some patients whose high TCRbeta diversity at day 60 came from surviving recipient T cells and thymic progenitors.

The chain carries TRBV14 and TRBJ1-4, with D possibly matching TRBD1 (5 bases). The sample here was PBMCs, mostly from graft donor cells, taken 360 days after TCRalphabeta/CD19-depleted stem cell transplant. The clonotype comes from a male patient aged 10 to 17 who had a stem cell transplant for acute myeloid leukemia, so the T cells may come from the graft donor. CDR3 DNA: TGTGCCAGCAGCCAAAAACACCACCGGGACCCCGGGCATACTAATGAAAAACTGTTTTTT. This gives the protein CASSQKHHRDPGHTNEKLFF.